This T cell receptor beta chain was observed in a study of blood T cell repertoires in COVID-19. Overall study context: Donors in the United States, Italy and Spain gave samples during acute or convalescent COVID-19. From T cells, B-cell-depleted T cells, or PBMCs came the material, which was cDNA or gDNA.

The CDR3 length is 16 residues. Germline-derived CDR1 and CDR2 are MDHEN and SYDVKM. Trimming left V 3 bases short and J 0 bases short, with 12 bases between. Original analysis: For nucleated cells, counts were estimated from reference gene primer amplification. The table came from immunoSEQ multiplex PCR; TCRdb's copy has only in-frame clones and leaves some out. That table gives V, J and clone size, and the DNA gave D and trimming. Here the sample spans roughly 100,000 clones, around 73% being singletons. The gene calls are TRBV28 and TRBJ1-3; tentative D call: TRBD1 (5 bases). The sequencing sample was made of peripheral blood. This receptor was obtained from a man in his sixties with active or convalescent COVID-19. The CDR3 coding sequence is TGTGCCAGCAGTTTCCACAGGTCGAGCTCTGGAAACACCATATATTTT. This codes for CASSFHRSSSGNTIYF.